The 22 T cell receptor beta chains below come from one sample, sequenced in a study of blood T cell repertoires in COVID-19. Generated by immunoSEQ multiplex PCR, the TCRdb table keeps only in-frame clones and is missing some. The data contain tens of thousands of clones, roughly 83% of them singletons. Sequences were obtained from peripheral blood. These receptors were obtained from a human donor with acute or convalescent COVID-19. The donor label of this sample is uncertain.

This chain joins TRBV19 and TRBJ2-1; TRBD2 is a possible D gene (6 bases). The CDR3 is 14 amino acids. V lost 9 bases and J 7 bases, leaving 19 bases between the germline ends. Germline V gene lookup returns CDR1 LNHDA and CDR2 SQIVND (reference sequence). The CDR3 DNA reads TGTGCCAGCCAAGACGGGACTGAGTCTAATGAGCAGTTCTTC. As protein: CASQDGTESNEQFF.

The V and J genes are TRBV6-2 or TRBV6-3 and TRBJ1-1; perhaps TRBD1 as D (5 bases). This CDR3 contains 17 residues. Germline lookup yields CDR1 MNHEY and CDR2 SVGEGT. The V gene lost 4 bases and the J gene lost 0 bases, with 18 bases spanning the gap. The CDR3 protein is CASSLGSLRGMNTEAFF. The CDR3, as DNA: TGTGCCAGCAGTTTAGGCTCGCTGCGGGGCATGAACACTGAAGCTTTCTTT.

This rearrangement joins TRBV28 to TRBJ1-5; 7 bases match TRBD1. The CDR3 runs 20 residues. Germline-derived CDR1 and CDR2 are MDHEN and SYDVKM. V was pared by 3 bases and J by 0 bases, with 17 bases of the junction left unmatched. The CDR3 here is CASSFPLKTGAPDSNQPQHF. DNA of the CDR3: TGTGCCAGCAGTTTCCCGTTAAAAACAGGGGCCCCTGATAGCAATCAGCCCCAGCATTTT.

The chain uses TRBV5-1 and TRBJ2-1; 12 bases match TRBD2. From germline, CDR1 is SGHRS and CDR2 YFSETQ. After removal of 4 bases from V and 10 bases from J, the junction contained 12 bases not matched to a gene. The CDR3 totals 16 residues. The CDR3 protein is CASSGTSGGLGEEQFF. As DNA, the CDR3 is TGCGCCAGCAGCGGCACTAGCGGGGGGCTTGGGGAGGAGCAGTTCTTC.

This clone was detected a few times. The J gene is TRBJ2-2, the V gene TRBV10-1; 7 bases line up with TRBD2. Per the germline V gene, CDR1 is WNHNN and CDR2 is SYGVQD (reference sequence). CDR3 length: 17 amino acids. V trimming: 0 bases; J trimming: 2 bases; junction bases outside the gene matches: 6. CDR3 sequence (DNA): TGCGCCAGCAGTGAGTCGAGGGAGGGCCCAAACACCGGGGAGCTGTTTTTT. This encodes CASSESREGPNTGELFF.

This rearrangement joins TRBV9 to TRBJ1-2; no firm D call. V was cut by 1 base and J by 6 bases, with 16 bases left in between. CDR3 length: 15 amino acids. Germline-derived CDR1 and CDR2 are SGDLS and YYNGEE. The CDR3 protein is CASSVRSEGGDGYTF. The CDR3 nucleotides are TGTGCCAGCAGCGTACGGTCAGAGGGCGGGGATGGCTACACCTTC.

The CDR3 DNA reads TGTGCCAGCAGTCCCCGAGGGAGTTTTGATAATTCACCCCTCCACTTT. It yields the protein CASSPRGSFDNSPLHF. V usage is TRBV5-5 and J usage is TRBJ1-6; D uncertain. The CDR3 contains 16 residues. Trimming took 5 bases from V and 5 from J, leaving 17 bases between them. Germline CDR1 reads SGHKS; CDR2 reads YYEKEE (reference sequence).

The J gene is TRBJ1-4, the V gene TRBV28, with TRBD1 as a possible D gene (5 bases). With 4 bases removed from V and 0 bases from J, the gap between germline ends came to 6 bases. The germline CDR1 and CDR2 sequences are MDHEN and SYDVKM. The CDR3 spans 14 residues. The CDR3 DNA reads TGTGCCAGCAGTTGGACAACAACTAATGAAAAACTGTTTTTT. It codes for CASSWTTTNEKLFF.

A few counts support this clone. The chain carries TRBV9 and TRBJ2-7; 8 bases agree with TRBD2. The germline V gene has CDR1 SGDLS and CDR2 YYNGEE. Trimming took 4 bases from V and 2 from J; bases not matched to a gene: 5. This CDR3 has 14 amino acids. CDR3 region: CASSPRTSTYEQYF. CDR3 coding DNA: TGTGCCAGCAGCCCTCGGACTAGCACCTACGAGCAGTACTTC.

This clone was recorded once. The rearrangement joins TRBV19 to TRBJ1-6; 8 bases align to TRBD1. The CDR3 loop spans 14 amino acids. Germline V lookup: CDR1 LNHDA, CDR2 SQIVND (reference sequence). V was clipped by 6 bases and J by 9 bases; unmatched bases: 7. CDR3 region: CASSQGASGSPLHF. The CDR3 nucleotides are TGTGCCAGTAGCCAGGGGGCCTCTGGTTCACCCCTCCACTTT. Supplemented by reference TRBV19 and TRBJ1-6, the full variable domain reads DGGITQSPKYLFRKEGQNVTLSCEQNLNHDAMYWYRQDPGQGLRLIYYSQIVNDFQKGDIAEGYSVSREKKESFPLTVTSAQKNPTAFYLCASSQGASGSPLHFGNGTRLTVT.

The chain employs TRBV15 and TRBJ2-3; 12 bases line up with TRBD1. J lost 5 bases, V lost 6 bases, and 6 bases had no gene match. Germline-derived CDR1 and CDR2 are LNHNV and YYDKDF (reference sequence). This CDR3 contains 15 residues. For the CDR3, the DNA is TGTGCCACCAGTCACCGGGACAGGGGGCGAGATACGCAGTATTTT. It translates to CATSHRDRGRDTQYF.

The rearrangement links TRBV4-1 to TRBJ2-3, with D hard to call. From germline, CDR1 is MGHRA and CDR2 YSYEKL. CDR3 length equals 14 residues. V shed 8 bases and J shed 0 bases, with 12 bases lying between them. The CDR3 loop is CASRIRLSTDTQYF. DNA for the CDR3: TGCGCCAGCCGAATCCGGTTGAGCACAGATACGCAGTATTTT.

The V and J genes are TRBV20-1 and TRBJ2-1; D is ambiguous. Germline CDR1 is DFQATT and CDR2 is SNEGSKA (reference sequence). The V end lost 3 bases, the J end lost 2 bases, and 14 bases lay between the germline ends. The CDR3 spans 15 residues. CDR3 residues: CSASTPGGPYNEQFF. The CDR3, as DNA: TGCAGTGCTAGTACCCCTGGCGGCCCCTACAATGAGCAGTTCTTC.

This sequence joins TRBV9 and TRBJ1-2; unclear D gene. Deletions cut 3 bases from V and 0 bases from J, with 12 bases between. Per germline, CDR1 SGDLS and CDR2 YYNGEE. The length of the CDR3 is 15 residues. The CDR3 here is CASSDPSSPNYGYTF. In nucleotides, the CDR3 is TGTGCCAGCAGCGACCCCAGTAGCCCTAACTATGGCTACACCTTC.

The rearrangement joins TRBV4-2 to TRBJ1-6, with D unclear. V lost 4 bases, J lost 5 bases, and 18 bases lay in between. The CDR3 spans 17 residues. The germline V gene has CDR1 LGHNA and CDR2 YNFKEQ. The CDR3 region is CASSPRVAVTNNSPLHF. The CDR3 DNA sequence: TGTGCCAGCAGCCCCCGGGTGGCAGTGACTAATAATTCACCCCTCCACTTT.

The rearrangement links TRBV27 to TRBJ2-2, with D perhaps matching TRBD1 (6 bases). V gave up 4 bases and J gave up 7 bases, with 19 bases separating them. The CDR3 runs 16 residues. Germline V CDR1 and CDR2: MNHEY, SMNVEV (reference sequence). The DNA for the CDR3 is TGTGCCAGCAGTTATATTCGGGACACCACGCGCGGGGAGCTGTTTTTT. Translating it yields CASSYIRDTTRGELFF.

This chain uses TRBV6-2 or TRBV6-3 with TRBJ2-7; 12 bases fit TRBD1. The CDR3 contains 16 residues. Per the germline V gene, CDR1 is MNHEY and CDR2 is SVGEGT. The V gene end was trimmed by 2 bases and the J gene end by 2 bases; junction bases not matched to a gene: 4. The CDR3 sequence is CASSYGTGGDPYEQYF. CDR3 nucleotide sequence: TGTGCCAGCAGTTACGGGACAGGGGGCGACCCCTACGAGCAGTACTTC.

V is TRBV2 and J is TRBJ1-5; a weak D match, TRBD1 (6 bases). Germline CDR1 is SNHLY and CDR2 is FYNNEI. With 1 base removed from V and 0 bases from J, the gap between germline ends came to 7 bases. The CDR3 length is 15 residues. The CDR3 sequence: CASSEGQVSNQPQHF. The DNA for the CDR3 is TGTGCCAGCAGTGAAGGACAGGTTAGCAATCAGCCCCAGCATTTT.

The chain joins TRBV19 to TRBJ1-4, with 7 bases that match TRBD1. From germline, CDR1 is LNHDA and CDR2 SQIVND (reference sequence). The CDR3 totals 16 residues. V shed 3 bases and J 3 bases; nucleotides not matched to a gene: 7. The CDR3 region has the DNA TGTGCCAGTAGTATGAACACAGGGACAGCTAATGAAAAACTGTTTTTT. Protein: CASSMNTGTANEKLFF.

This clone has just one count. This chain connects TRBV28 to TRBJ1-2; 10 bases fit TRBD1. The length of the CDR3 is 15 residues. Trimming at V came to 6 bases and at J to 2 bases, leaving 6 bases not matched to a gene. Germline V gene data show CDR1 as MDHEN and CDR2 as SYDVKM. Here the CDR3 reads CASRSDRGRNYGYTF. The CDR3 DNA follows: TGTGCCAGCAGATCAGACAGGGGGCGGAACTATGGCTACACCTTC.

The table lists this clone with many counts. V and J are TRBV7-9 and TRBJ1-2; weak D call: TRBD1 (6 bases). Germline assignment: CDR1 SEHNR and CDR2 FQNEAQ (reference sequence). The V and J ends lost 5 bases and 2 bases respectively, with 12 bases between them. This CDR3 spans 14 amino acids. The CDR3: CASSPGGGNYGYTF. The CDR3 DNA follows: TGTGCCAGCAGCCCCGGGGGGGGCAACTATGGCTACACCTTC.

V and J are TRBV15 and TRBJ1-6, with D uncertain. Germline CDR1 LNHNV, CDR2 YYDKDF (reference sequence). The ends were cut back, 5 bases at V and 10 bases at J, with 12 bases in the middle. The CDR3 extends over 13 amino acids. The CDR3 reads CATSDRERSPLHF. CDR3 in DNA: TGTGCCACCAGCGATAGGGAGCGGTCACCCCTCCACTTT.